This T cell receptor beta chain was captured in a study of blood T cell repertoires in COVID-19. Study context: Specimens from acute and convalescent COVID-19 originated in the United States, Italy and Spain. T cells, B-cell-depleted T cells, or PBMCs provided the cDNA or gDNA that served as material.

The V gene's germline CDR1 is LNHNV and CDR2 YYDKDF (reference sequence). CDR3 length: 15 residues. Trimming stripped 1 base from V and 0 bases from J, with 10 bases between. Methods used by the authors: Scientists estimated how many nucleated cells there were by amplifying reference gene primers. Generated by immunoSEQ multiplex PCR, the TCRdb table keeps only in-frame clones and is missing some. V, J and clone size reflect that table, while D and trimming were determined from the DNA. The data show more than 200,000 clones, with approximately 80% seen just once and 25% to 35% held by the top ten. The receptor was isolated from a man aged 35-49 years with acute or convalescent COVID-19. The chain recombines TRBV15 with TRBJ2-7; D possibly corresponds to TRBD2 (6 bases). Material for sequencing was peripheral blood. The DNA for the CDR3 is TGTGCCACCAGCAGAGGGAGGGCTAGCTCCTACGAGCAGTACTTC. Protein sequence: CATSRGRASSYEQYF.